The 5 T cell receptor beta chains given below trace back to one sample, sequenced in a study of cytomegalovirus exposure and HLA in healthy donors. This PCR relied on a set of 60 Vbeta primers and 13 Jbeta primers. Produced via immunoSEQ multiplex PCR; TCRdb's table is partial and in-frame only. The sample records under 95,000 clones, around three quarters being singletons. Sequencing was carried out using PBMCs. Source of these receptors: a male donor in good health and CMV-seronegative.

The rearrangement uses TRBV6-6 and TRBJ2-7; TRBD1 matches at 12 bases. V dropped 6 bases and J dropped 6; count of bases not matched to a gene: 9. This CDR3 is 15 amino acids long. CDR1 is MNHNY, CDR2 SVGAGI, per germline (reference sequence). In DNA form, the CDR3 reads TGTGCCAGCAGCAACACCGGGACAGGGGGCGTCGAGCAGTACTTC. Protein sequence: CASSNTGTGGVEQYF.

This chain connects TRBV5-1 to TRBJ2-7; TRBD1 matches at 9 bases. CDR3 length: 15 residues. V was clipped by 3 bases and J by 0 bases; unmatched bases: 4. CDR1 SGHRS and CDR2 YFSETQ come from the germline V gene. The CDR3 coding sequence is TGCGCCAGCAGCTACCCGGGACAGGGCTCCTACGAGCAGTACTTC. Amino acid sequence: CASSYPGQGSYEQYF.

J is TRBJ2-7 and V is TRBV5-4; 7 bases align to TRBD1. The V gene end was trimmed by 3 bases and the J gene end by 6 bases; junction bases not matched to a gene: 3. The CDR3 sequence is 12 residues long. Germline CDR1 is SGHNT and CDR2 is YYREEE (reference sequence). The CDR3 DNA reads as TGTGCCAGCAGCTCCTCAGGGGGCGAGCAGTACTTC. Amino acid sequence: CASSSSGGEQYF.

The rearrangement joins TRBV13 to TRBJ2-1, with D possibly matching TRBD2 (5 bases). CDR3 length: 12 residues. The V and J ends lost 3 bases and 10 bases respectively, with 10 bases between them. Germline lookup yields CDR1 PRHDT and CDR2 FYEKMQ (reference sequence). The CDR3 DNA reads TGTGCCAGCAGCTTTGGACTTGCCGAGCAGTTCTTC. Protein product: CASSFGLAEQFF.

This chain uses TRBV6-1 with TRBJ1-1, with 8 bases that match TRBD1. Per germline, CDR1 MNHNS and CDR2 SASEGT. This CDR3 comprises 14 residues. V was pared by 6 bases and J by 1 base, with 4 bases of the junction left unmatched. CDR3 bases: TGTGCCAGCAGCTTCGGGACAGGGAACACTGAAGCTTTCTTT. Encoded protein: CASSFGTGNTEAFF.